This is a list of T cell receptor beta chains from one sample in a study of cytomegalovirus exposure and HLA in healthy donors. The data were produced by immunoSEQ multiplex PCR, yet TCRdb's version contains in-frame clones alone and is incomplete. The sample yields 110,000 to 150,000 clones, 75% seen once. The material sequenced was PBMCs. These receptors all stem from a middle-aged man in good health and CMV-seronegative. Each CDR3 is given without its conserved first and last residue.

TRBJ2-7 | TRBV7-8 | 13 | ASSVRDRASYEQY
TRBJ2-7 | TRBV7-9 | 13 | ASSLKGTPSYEQY
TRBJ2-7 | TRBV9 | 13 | ASSARDSKTYEQY
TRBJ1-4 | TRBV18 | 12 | ASSPMGGNEKLF
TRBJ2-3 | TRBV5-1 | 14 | ASSLMNSGSTDTQY
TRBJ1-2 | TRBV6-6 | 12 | ASSPGQGRYGYT
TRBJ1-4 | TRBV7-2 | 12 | ASNEGPHHEKLF
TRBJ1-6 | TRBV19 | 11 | ASSSTGTGLVH
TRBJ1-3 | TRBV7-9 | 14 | ASSYESEGTGNTIY
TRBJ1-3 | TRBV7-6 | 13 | ASSPQTISGNTIY
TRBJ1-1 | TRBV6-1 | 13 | ASSSWDRVNTEAF
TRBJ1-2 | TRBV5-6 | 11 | ASSSDRAYGYT
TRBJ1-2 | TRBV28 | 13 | ASSYARTGVYGYT
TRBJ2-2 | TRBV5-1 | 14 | ASSLAGSPSTGELF
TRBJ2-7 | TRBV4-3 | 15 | ASSQAALGLAKYEQY
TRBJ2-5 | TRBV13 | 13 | ASSAPSGGKETQY
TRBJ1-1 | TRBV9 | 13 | ASSARTGGAYEAF
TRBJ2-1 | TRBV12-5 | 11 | ASGLVSYNEQF
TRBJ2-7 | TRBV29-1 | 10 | SVGDRTYEQY
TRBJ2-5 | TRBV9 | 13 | ASSVGGRGQETQY
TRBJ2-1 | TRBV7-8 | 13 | ASSPTDRTVNEQF
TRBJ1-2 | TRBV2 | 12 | ASRGDRGPDGYT
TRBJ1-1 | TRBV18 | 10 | ASAGLNTEAF
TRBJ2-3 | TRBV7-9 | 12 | ASIRLAYTDTQY
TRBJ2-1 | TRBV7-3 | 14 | ASSPGLADSYNEQF
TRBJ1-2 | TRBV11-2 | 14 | ASSFLRGRSGYGYT
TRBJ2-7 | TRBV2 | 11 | ASIEQAQGEQY
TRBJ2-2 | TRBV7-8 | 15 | ASSPHGGAPNTGELF
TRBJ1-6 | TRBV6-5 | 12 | ASLPFRDHSPLH
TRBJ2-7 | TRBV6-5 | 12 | ASSPSRAPYEQY
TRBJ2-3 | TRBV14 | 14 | ASSQDLSASTDTQY
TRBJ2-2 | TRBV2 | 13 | AFSRAARNTGELF
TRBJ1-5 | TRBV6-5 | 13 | ASSYDGGSNQPQH
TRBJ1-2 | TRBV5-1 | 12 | ASSFQGADYGYT
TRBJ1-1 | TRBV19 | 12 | ASSWQNMNTEAF
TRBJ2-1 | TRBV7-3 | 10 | ASSSGQGEQF
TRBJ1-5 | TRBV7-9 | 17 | ASSIWTGGYNYSNQPQH
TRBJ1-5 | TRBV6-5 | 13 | ASSRGGANNQPQH
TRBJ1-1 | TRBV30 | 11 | AWWGGMNTEAF
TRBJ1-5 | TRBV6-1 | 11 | ASSTGANQPQH
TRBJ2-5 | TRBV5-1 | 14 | ASSLDPGIIQETQY
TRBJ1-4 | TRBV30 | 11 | AWSFQGGEKLF
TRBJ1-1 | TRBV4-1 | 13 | ASSQVRGSDTEAF
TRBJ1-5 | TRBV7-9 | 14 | ASSSLQGASNQPQH
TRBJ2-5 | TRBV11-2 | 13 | ASSLVPRVQETQY
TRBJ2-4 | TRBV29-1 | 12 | SVLGLGAKNIQY